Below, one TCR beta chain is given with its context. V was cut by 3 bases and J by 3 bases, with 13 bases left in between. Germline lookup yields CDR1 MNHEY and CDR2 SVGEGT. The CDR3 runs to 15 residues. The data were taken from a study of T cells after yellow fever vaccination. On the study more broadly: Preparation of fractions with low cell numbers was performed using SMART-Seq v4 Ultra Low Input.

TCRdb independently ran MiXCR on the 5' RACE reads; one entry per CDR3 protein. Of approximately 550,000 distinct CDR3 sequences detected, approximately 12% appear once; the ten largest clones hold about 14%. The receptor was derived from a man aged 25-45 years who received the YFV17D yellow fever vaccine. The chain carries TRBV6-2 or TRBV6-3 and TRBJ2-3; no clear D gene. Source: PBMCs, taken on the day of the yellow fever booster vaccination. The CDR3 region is CASSYLASATDTQYF. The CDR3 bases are TGTGCCAGCAGTTATTTGGCATCTGCGACAGATACGCAGTATTTT.